This TCR beta chain came from a study of technical replicates of blood from a few donors. The count of this clone is one. The data were produced by immunoSEQ multiplex PCR, yet TCRdb's version contains in-frame clones alone and is incomplete. Of around 70,000 clones in the sample, approximately 95% were seen once. This TCR was recovered from a human donor in good health. The sequencing sample was made of T cells isolated from PBMCs.

The CDR3 here is CASSMGSGTGYEQYF. CDR3 DNA sequence: TGTGCCAGTAGTATGGGAAGCGGGACCGGCTACGAGCAGTACTTC. The rearrangement joins TRBV19 to TRBJ2-7, with 7 bases aligning to TRBD2. Per germline, CDR1 LNHDA and CDR2 SQIVND (reference sequence). The CDR3 consists of 15 residues. With V trimmed by 3 bases and J by 3 bases, 8 bases remained unmatched.